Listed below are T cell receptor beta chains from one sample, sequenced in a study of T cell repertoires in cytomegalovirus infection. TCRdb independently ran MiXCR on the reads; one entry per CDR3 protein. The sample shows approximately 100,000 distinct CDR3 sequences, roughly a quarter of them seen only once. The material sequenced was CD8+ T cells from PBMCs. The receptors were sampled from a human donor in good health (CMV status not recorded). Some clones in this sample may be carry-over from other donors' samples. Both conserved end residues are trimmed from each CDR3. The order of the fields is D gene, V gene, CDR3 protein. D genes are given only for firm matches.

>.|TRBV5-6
ASSLVGVAASTDTQY
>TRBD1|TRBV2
ASSEGTGTTDTQY
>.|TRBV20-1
SARLAGDATEAF
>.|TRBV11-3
ASSPTPGTTYEQY
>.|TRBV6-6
ASSISQTGRNQPQH
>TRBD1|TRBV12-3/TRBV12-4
ASSPGGVTQNNSPLH
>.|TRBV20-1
SARGGDTEAF
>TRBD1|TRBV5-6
ASSATGEDYGYT
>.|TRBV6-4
ASSDGGSSEQY
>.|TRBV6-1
ASSEMGEVEQY
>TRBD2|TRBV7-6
ASSFPSGGPSVNEQF
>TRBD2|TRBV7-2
ARSYSGGPNNEQF
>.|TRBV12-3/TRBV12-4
ASRRSVVAKNIQY
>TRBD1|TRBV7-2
ASSLGDREDYT
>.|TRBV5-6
ASSLGVDSSYEQY
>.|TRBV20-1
SAPDSWSASTDTQY
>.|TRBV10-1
ASSAGREAF
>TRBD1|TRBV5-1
ASSFSGGNTEAF
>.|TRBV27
ASSLLSGGTPSYEQY
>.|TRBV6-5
ASRRTTGSYEQY
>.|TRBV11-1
ASSSYREGETQY
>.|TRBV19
ASSIVVVLLTGREKLF
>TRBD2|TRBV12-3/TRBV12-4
ASRPLLAGANNEQF
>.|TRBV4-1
ASSQDLPAVNTGELF
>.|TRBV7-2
ASSLPRWQDIFTDTQY
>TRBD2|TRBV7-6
ASSAGGVGNEQF
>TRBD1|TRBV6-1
ASSNHRGLDEQF
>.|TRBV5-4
ASRELGLGEQY
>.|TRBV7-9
ASSSGPLETQY
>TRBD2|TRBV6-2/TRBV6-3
ASSYSMGGSEQY
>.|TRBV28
ASSFLWQNQPQH
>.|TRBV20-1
SARQSNQPQH
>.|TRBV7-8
ASSSPGLTSSYEQY
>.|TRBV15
ATSRDIFGGRTDTQY
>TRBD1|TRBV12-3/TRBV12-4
ASSLTGYTNYGYT
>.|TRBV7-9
ASSLDTLPGELF
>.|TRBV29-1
SVPGTDGYEQY
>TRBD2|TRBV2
ASSHWGASGRRPVNEQF
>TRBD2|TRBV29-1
SVGGLAGTEQF
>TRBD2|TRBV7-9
ASSLGDYPVNEQF
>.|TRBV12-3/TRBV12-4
ASSLRVTVTDTQY
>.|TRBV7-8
ASSFRTENTGELF
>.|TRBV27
ASSWARNTEAF
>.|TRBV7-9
ASSSPTSGYEQY
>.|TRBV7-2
ASSSQGTEAF
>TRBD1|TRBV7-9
ASRGQGGGYT
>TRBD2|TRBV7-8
ASSSGLALDEQF
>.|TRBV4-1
ASSFGTEQF
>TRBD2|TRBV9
ASSVVAGGELF
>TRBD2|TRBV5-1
ASSLASGYEQY
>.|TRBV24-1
ATSDLTYGYT
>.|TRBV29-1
SVEVGPYEQY
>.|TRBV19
ASSIGGDEQF
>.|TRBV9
ASSAWGDGSYEQY